This T cell receptor (beta chain) was obtained from a study of OX40 agonist ivuxolimab in advanced cancers. For the study at large: Ivuxolimab, an antibody that agonizes OX40 (CD134), was administered to the patients. With a range of roughly 20 to 79, age averaged roughly 60 years, and approximately 83% were male. Whole-study results and caveats: Normalized expansion of T-cell clones was also low for some nonresponders. Antigens targeted by the expanded peripheral T cells were not determined.

The repertoire was sequenced with immunoSEQ multiplex PCR; TCRdb's copy has only in-frame clones and lacks some. Of 65,000 to 95,000 clones in the sample, roughly 90% were seen once. CDR1 is MNHEY and CDR2 is SVGAGI in the germline V gene. The V gene lost 2 bases and the J gene lost 5 bases, with 10 bases spanning the gap. The CDR3 has 13 amino acids. This clone was counted a few times. The antigen is not known. The V call is TRBV6-5, the J call TRBJ2-7; D is ambiguous. The sequence was obtained from an adult with an advanced solid tumor such as melanoma, head and neck, liver or kidney cancer. Material: CD4+ or CD8+ T cells sorted from blood, obtained in a trial of the OX40 agonist ivuxolimab. CDR3 bases: TGTGCCAGCAGTTACGTGGCAAACGACGAGCAGTACTTC. This translates into CASSYVANDEQYF.